A selection of T cell receptor beta chains follows, all from one sample in a study of shared clonotypes between healthy human individuals. TCRdb's copy holds only in-frame clones and misses some; the assay was immunoSEQ multiplex PCR. The repertoire holds around 1.9 million clones, with about 93% as singletons. The sample was naive CD8+ T cells from PBMCs. The receptors were gathered from a man aged 18 to 30 in good health. Some clones in this sample may be carry-over from other donors' samples. CDR3s include the opening cysteine and the closing phenylalanine or tryptophan. The order of the fields is V gene, D gene, clone size, J gene, CDR3 DNA, CDR3 protein. A D gene is named only where the DNA matches it firmly. A clone size is listed for some rows: how often the clone was seen (once, few, many), or a class if it is expanded.

>TRBV7-6|-|-|TRBJ2-7
TGTGCCAGCAGCCACGGTTCCAAGGGGAAGTACTTC
CASSHGSKGKYF
>TRBV5-1|-|-|TRBJ2-2
TGCGCCAGCAGTAGTGAGGGTGATCGGACCGGGGAGCTGTTTTTT
CASSSEGDRTGELFF
>TRBV6-1|TRBD1|-|TRBJ2-1
TGTGCCAGCAGGGAGGGACAGGGAGGCGATGAGCAGTTCTTC
CASREGQGGDEQFF
>TRBV15|-|-|TRBJ2-7
TGTGCCACCAGCAGACGGGGGGCTGCCTACGAGCAGTACTTC
CATSRRGAAYEQYF
>TRBV6-1|-|-|TRBJ2-7
TGTGCCAGCAGGCTCGGGCACTCCTACGAGCAGTACTTC
CASRLGHSYEQYF
>TRBV29-1|TRBD1|-|TRBJ1-5
TGCAGCGTCGGGGACAGCCTGAAAGAGCTGCCCCAGCATTTT
CSVGDSLKELPQHF
>TRBV25-1|-|-|TRBJ1-4
TGTGCCAGCGGGCCTAGCGGGGGAAAACTGTTTTTT
CASGPSGGKLFF
>TRBV11-2|-|-|TRBJ1-4
TGTGCCAGCAGCTTAGGGACTCTTGGGGAAAAACTGTTTTTT
CASSLGTLGEKLFF
>TRBV7-9|TRBD1|-|TRBJ1-1
TGTGCCAGCTCGAGACAGGGTGAAGCTTTCTTT
CASSRQGEAFF
>TRBV7-2|-|-|TRBJ2-7
TGTGCCAGCAGCTTAGGAGTAGTGGGAGCAGATGAGCAGTACTTC
CASSLGVVGADEQYF
>TRBV7-9|-|-|TRBJ1-5
TGTGCCAGCAGCTTAGCATCGGGCAATCAGCCCCAGCATTTT
CASSLASGNQPQHF
>TRBV7-9|-|-|TRBJ2-1
TGTGCCAGCAGCTCAAGTGACCCGCCCAACAATGAGCAGTTCTTC
CASSSSDPPNNEQFF
>TRBV19|-|-|TRBJ2-7
TGTGCCAGTAGTATCCAACCTGAAGGCTACGAGCAGTACTTC
CASSIQPEGYEQYF
>TRBV30|-|-|TRBJ2-2
TGTGCCTGGACGGGACTCCTGAGCTCGAACACCGGGGAGCTGTTTTTT
CAWTGLLSSNTGELFF
>TRBV6-5|-|-|TRBJ1-2
TGTGCCAGCACTACGCCGGGGAAGAACTATGGCTACACCTTC
CASTTPGKNYGYTF
>TRBV11-2|TRBD1|-|TRBJ1-2
TGTGCCAGCAGCCAGGGGACAGCGGGATTCTATGGCTACACCTTC
CASSQGTAGFYGYTF
>TRBV7-9|-|-|TRBJ2-7
TGTGCCAGCAGCTTAGCGATCCGGACAGCTTATGACGAGCAGTACTTC
CASSLAIRTAYDEQYF
>TRBV6-6|-|-|TRBJ2-7
TGTGCCAGCAGTCCTGGGCACCCCTACGAGCAGTACTTC
CASSPGHPYEQYF
>TRBV5-4|-|once|TRBJ1-3
TGTGCCAGCAGCTTAGGACAACCCTCTGGAAACACCATATATTTT
CASSLGQPSGNTIYF
>TRBV5-1|TRBD1|-|TRBJ1-2
TGCGCCAGCAGCTCTCAACAGGGGCCCTCCTCTAACTATGGCTACACCTTC
CASSSQQGPSSNYGYTF